This TCR beta chain is from a study of Tregs in tolerant kidney transplant recipients. Germline values: CDR1 ENHRY, CDR2 SYGVKD. Trimming cost V 5 bases and J 5 bases; bases outside gene matches: 5. This CDR3 has 13 amino acids. The assay was immunoSEQ multiplex PCR, and TCRdb's table has in-frame clones only and misses some. The sample contains about 46,000 clones, about 90% of which appear only once. The chain couples TRBV10-3 to TRBJ1-2; 7 bases are a match to TRBD1. The sample was Tregs from blood. This sequence originates from a human donor in good health. The CDR3 DNA is TGTGCCATCAGTACAGGGGAGGGGTATGGCTACACCTTC. Amino acid sequence: CAISTGEGYGYTF.